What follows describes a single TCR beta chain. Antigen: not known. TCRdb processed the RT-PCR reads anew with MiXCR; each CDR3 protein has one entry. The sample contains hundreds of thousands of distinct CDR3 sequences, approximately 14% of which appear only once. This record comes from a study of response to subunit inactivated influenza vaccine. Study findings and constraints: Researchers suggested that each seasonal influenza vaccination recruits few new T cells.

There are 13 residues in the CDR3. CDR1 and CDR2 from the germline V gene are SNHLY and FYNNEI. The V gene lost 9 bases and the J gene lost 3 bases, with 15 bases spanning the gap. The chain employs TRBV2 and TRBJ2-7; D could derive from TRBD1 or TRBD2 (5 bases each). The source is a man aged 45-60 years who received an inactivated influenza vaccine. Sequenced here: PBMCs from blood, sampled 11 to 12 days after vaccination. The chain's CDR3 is CAREIRGRYEQYF. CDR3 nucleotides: TGTGCCAGGGAAATCCGGGGCCGCTACGAGCAGTACTTC.